This T cell receptor (beta chain) was captured by sequencing in a study of blood T cells in healthy people across ages. Together with a sample-barcoded 5' primer, a J-beta primer mix was included in a second PCR lasting about 7 to 11 cycles. TCRdb recomputed calls from the 5' RACE reads with MiXCR, one row per CDR3 protein. The sample lists roughly 500,000 distinct CDR3 sequences, 25% to 30% seen once, with less than 20% in the top ten. CDR3 length: 12 amino acids. Germline values: CDR1 ENHRY, CDR2 SYGVKD. Trimming took 6 bases from V and 5 from J, leaving 10 bases between them. Sequencing used blood. This TCR was sampled from a woman in her 70s in good health. The chain couples TRBV10-3 to TRBJ2-5; D is ambiguous. This CDR3 is CAISEVVETQYF. The CDR3 DNA follows: TGTGCCATCAGCGAGGTAGTGGAGACCCAGTACTTC.